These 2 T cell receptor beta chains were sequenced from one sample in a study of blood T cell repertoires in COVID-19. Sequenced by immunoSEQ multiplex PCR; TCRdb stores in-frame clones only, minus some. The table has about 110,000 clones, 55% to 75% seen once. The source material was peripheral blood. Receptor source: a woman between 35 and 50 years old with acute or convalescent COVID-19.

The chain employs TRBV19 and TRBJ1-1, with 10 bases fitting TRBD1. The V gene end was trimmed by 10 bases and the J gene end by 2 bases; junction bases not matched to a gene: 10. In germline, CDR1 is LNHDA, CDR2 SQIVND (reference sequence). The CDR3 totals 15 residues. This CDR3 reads CATSLGTGVNTEAFF. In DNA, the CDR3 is TGTGCCACCTCGCTCGGGACAGGGGTAAACACTGAAGCTTTCTTT.

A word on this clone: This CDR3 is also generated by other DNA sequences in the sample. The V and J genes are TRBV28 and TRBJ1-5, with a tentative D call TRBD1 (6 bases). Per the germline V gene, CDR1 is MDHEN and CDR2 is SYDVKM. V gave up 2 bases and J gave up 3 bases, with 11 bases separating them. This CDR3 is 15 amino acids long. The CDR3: CASSLPQGNNQPQHF. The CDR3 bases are TGTGCCAGCAGTTTACCACAGGGAAACAATCAGCCCCAGCATTTT.